This TCR beta chain was sequenced during a study of T cell responses to AZD1222 COVID-19 vaccine. Sequencing was performed with immunoSEQ multiplex PCR; in TCRdb, only in-frame clones are kept and a portion is missing. The table includes 100,000 to 150,000 clones, around 90% detected once. This CDR3 is 16 amino acids long. V lost 4 bases, J lost 2 bases, and 15 bases lay in between. Germline CDR1 is SNHLY and CDR2 is FYNNEI. Worth noting for this clone: Antigen unknown.

Study-wide results and limits: A rise in Spike-specific TCR breadth and depth followed two AZD1222 doses. Females outnumbered males among donors, who were mostly white British; clonal diversity was possibly underestimated. None of the repertoires were sampled until the peak T cell response had passed.

The sequence was obtained from an adult in good health. Sequenced here: peripheral blood, sampled on day 0 of AZD1222 vaccination. V usage is TRBV2 and J usage is TRBJ1-5; D remains unclear. Written as DNA, the CDR3 is TGTGCCAGCAGTGGGGAAGGATACGAAGGCAATCAGCCCCAGCATTTT. Protein: CASSGEGYEGNQPQHF.